This T cell receptor beta chain was captured by sequencing in a study of regulatory T cells in long-lasting Graves disease. Study observations and caveats: Persistent disease preferred TRBV28, TRBJ1-2 and TRBJ2-5.

This CDR3 is 12 amino acids long. V was pared by 2 bases and J by 10 bases, with 11 bases between. Germline values: CDR1 SNHLY, CDR2 FYNNEI. Time point reported: newly diagnosed GD, antithyroid drugs for less than 3 months. With RNA extracted from PBMCs as input, the TCR library was made. Many counts were recorded for this clonotype. The antigen remains unidentified. Construction of TCR beta libraries relied on iRepertoire HTBI primers and on Arm-PCR targeting CDR3 regions. TCRdb analysed the multiplex PCR reads with MiXCR anew, one entry per CDR3 protein. Among 500,000 or so distinct CDR3 sequences listed, about 16% were seen once. These data are also associated with another study on T cells in Graves' hyperthyroidism and ophthalmopathy.

Sequencing used peripheral blood mononuclear cells (PBMCs), obtained at new diagnosis, from a patient treated with antithyroid drugs. The genes are TRBV2 and TRBJ1-1; tentative D call: TRBD1 (5 bases). The source of this sequence is a man between 35 and 55 years old with Graves disease. DNA for the CDR3: TGTGCCAGCAGTGAATCAGGGTCCGGAGCTTTCTTT. It translates to CASSESGSGAFF.